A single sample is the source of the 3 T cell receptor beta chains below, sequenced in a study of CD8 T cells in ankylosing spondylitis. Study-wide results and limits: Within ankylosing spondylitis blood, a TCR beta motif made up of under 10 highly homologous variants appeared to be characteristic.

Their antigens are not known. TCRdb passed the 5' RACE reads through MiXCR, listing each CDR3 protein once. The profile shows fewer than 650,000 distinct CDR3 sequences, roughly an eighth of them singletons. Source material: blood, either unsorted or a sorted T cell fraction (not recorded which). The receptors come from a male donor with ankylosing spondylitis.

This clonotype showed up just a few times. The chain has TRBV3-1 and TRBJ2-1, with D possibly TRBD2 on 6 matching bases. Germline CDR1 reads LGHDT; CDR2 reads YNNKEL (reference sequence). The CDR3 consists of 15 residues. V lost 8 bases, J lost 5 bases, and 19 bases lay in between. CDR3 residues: CASSHHGSGNNEQFF. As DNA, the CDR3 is TGTGCCAGCTCCCATCACGGTAGCGGAAACAATGAGCAGTTCTTC.

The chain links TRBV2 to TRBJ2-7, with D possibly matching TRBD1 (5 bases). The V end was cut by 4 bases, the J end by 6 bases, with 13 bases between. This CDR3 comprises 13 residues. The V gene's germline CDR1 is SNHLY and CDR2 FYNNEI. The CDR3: CASSVREVGEQYV. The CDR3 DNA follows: TGTGCCAGCAGTGTCAGGGAAGTGGGCGAGCAGTACGTC.

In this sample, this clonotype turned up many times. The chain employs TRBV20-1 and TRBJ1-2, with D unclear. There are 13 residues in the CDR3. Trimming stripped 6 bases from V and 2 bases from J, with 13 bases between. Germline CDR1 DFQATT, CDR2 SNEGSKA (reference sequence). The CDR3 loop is CSALAIGNYGYTF. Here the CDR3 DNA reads TGCAGTGCCCTAGCTATAGGGAACTATGGCTACACCTTC.